The 12 T cell receptor beta chains below all came from one sample that was sequenced in a study of T cell repertoires in cytomegalovirus infection. These receptors lack a known antigen. TCRdb processed the reads anew with MiXCR; each CDR3 protein has one entry. The repertoire has about 470,000 distinct CDR3 sequences, about 42% of them found once; the top ten carry 43%. Sequenced here: cultured PBMCs, sampled from culture after CMV antigen stimulation. These receptors were collected from a human donor in good health (CMV status not recorded). Some clones in this sample may be carry-over from other donors' samples.

The V gene is TRBV12-3 or TRBV12-4, the J gene TRBJ1-1; no firm D call. The CDR3 loop spans 13 amino acids. Trimming shortened V by 2 bases and J by 4 bases, and 8 bases separated the two germline ends. The CDR3: CASSLNGFTEAFF. In DNA form, the CDR3 reads TGTGCCAGCAGTTTAAACGGGTTCACTGAAGCTTTCTTT.

This chain links TRBV7-2 with TRBJ1-6, with 9 nucleotides matching TRBD1. The ends lost 8 bases at V and 10 bases at J; junction bases unmatched: 12. Germline CDR1 SGHTA, CDR2 FQGNSA. The CDR3 contains 15 residues. CDR3 coding DNA: TGTGCCAGCCGCCGGGACAGGGCCTTGGGGTCACCCCTCCACTTT. Residues: CASRRDRALGSPLHF.

The rearrangement uses TRBV6-2 or TRBV6-3 and TRBJ2-1, with TRBD2 as a possible D gene (5 bases). Germline CDR1 and CDR2: MNHEY and SVGEGT. V lost 2 bases and J lost 4, with 27 bases in between. The CDR3 extends over 20 amino acids. Here the CDR3 DNA reads TGTGCCAGCAGTTACCCTTCTACCCAACTAGTGGCGAGATCATACAATGAGCAGTTCTTC. It encodes CASSYPSTQLVARSYNEQFF.

The chain links TRBV24-1 to TRBJ2-2, with 11 bases fitting TRBD1. The CDR3 spans 18 residues. Germline assignment: CDR1 KGHDR and CDR2 SFDVKD. The V and J ends lost 3 bases and 3 bases, in that order; junction bases with no gene match: 8. The CDR3 sequence is CATSDPRGQGGDTGELFF. The CDR3 DNA follows: TGTGCCACCAGTGATCCACGGGGACAGGGGGGAGACACCGGGGAGCTGTTTTTT.

DNA for the CDR3: TGTGCCAGCAGCCCAGAGGGCTACGAGCAGTACTTC. It is translated as CASSPEGYEQYF. This rearrangement joins TRBV9 to TRBJ2-7, with D possibly matching TRBD2 (5 bases). Germline CDR1 is SGDLS and CDR2 is YYNGEE. The ends were cut back, 4 bases at V and 3 bases at J, with 8 bases in the middle. This CDR3 spans 12 amino acids.

The table lists this clonotype with a few counts. The chain combines TRBV28 with TRBJ1-2; no clear D. In germline, CDR1 is MDHEN, CDR2 SYDVKM. CDR3 size: 15 residues. The V end was cut by 1 base, the J end by 8 bases, with 17 bases between. CDR3 sequence reads: CASSLSGPGMEGYTF. The CDR3 DNA follows: TGTGCCAGCAGTTTATCCGGTCCGGGAATGGAGGGCTACACCTTC.

This chain connects TRBV7-9 to TRBJ2-1, with D perhaps TRBD2 (5 bases). Trimming removed 6 bases at V and 5 bases at J, with 20 bases between. This CDR3 comprises 16 residues. Germline CDR1 and CDR2: SEHNR and FQNEAQ (reference sequence). CDR3 in DNA: TGTGCCAGCAGGTCCATTGTGGGAGCAAACGACAATGAGCAGTTCTTC. Its translation is CASRSIVGANDNEQFF.

This chain uses TRBV28 with TRBJ2-3; 8 bases line up with TRBD2. This CDR3 region has 14 residues. CDR1 and CDR2 (germline): MDHEN, SYDVKM. V lost 7 bases to trimming and J lost 2 bases; unmatched junction nucleotides: 5. This CDR3 reads CASKGGGTTDTQYF. CDR3 bases: TGTGCCAGCAAAGGCGGGGGGACCACAGATACGCAGTATTTT.

The chain uses TRBV14 and TRBJ1-3, with D unresolved. The CDR3 totals 14 residues. Germline V gives CDR1 SGHDN, CDR2 FVKESK. The V gene lost 4 bases and the J gene lost 3 bases, with 10 bases spanning the gap. CDR3 amino acids: CASSRREVGNTIYF. The CDR3 DNA follows: TGTGCCAGCAGCCGTCGAGAAGTTGGAAACACCATATATTTT.

This clonotype was observed many times. The CDR3 DNA sequence: TGTGCCAGCAGTACCGGTGTCGGGAGTAATTCACCCCTCCACTTT. Translated, it gives CASSTGVGSNSPLHF. The rearrangement joins TRBV7-2 to TRBJ1-6, with D unclear. V lost 6 bases and J lost 6, with 15 bases in between. Germline V gene data show CDR1 as SGHTA and CDR2 as FQGNSA. This CDR3 spans 15 amino acids.

V and J are TRBV10-1 and TRBJ2-2; D possibly corresponds to TRBD1 (5 bases). The CDR3 has 15 residues. Trimming removed 2 bases from V and 4 bases from J, with 11 bases in between. CDR1 and CDR2 (germline): WNHNN, SYGVQD (reference sequence). CDR3 residues: CASSEAGSTTGELFF. CDR3 DNA: TGCGCCAGCAGTGAGGCAGGGTCGACCACCGGGGAGCTGTTTTTT.

This clonotype was counted between two and nine times. This rearrangement joins TRBV7-6 to TRBJ2-1; 9 nucleotides line up with TRBD1. The CDR3 covers 14 residues. Looked up from germline, CDR1 is SGHVS and CDR2 is FNYEAQ. V lost 5 bases and J lost 8; bases outside the gene matches: 7. The CDR3 DNA reads TGTGCCAGCAGCCCTGGACAGGGGATGTATGAGCAGTTCTTC. It yields the protein CASSPGQGMYEQFF. The variable domain in full, with the rest retrieved from reference TRBV7-6 and TRBJ2-1, is GAGVSQSPRYKVTKRGQDVALRCDPISGHVSLYWYRQALGQGPEFLTYFNYEAQQDKSGLPNDRFSAERPEGSISTLTIQRTEQRDSAMYRCASSPGQGMYEQFFGPGTRLTVL.